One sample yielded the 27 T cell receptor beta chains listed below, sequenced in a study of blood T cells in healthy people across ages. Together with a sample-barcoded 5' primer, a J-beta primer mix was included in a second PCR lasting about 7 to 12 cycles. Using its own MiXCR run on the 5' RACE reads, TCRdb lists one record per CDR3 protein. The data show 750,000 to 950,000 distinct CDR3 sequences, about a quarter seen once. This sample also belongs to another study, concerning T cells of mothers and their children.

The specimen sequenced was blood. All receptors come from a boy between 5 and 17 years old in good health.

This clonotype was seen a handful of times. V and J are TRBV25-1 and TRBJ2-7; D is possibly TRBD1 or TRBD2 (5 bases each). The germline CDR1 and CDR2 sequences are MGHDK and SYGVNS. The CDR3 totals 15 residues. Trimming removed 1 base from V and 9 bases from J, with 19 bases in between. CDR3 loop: CASSEWMRGPAVQYF. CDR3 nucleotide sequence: TGTGCCAGCAGTGAATGGATGAGGGGTCCGGCCGTGCAGTACTTC.

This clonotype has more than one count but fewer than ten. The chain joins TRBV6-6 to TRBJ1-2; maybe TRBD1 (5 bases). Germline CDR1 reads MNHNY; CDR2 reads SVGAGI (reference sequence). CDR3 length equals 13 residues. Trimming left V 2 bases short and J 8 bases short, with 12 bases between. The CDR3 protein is CASSYGQPGGYTF. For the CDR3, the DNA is TGTGCCAGCAGTTACGGACAACCGGGCGGCTACACCTTC.

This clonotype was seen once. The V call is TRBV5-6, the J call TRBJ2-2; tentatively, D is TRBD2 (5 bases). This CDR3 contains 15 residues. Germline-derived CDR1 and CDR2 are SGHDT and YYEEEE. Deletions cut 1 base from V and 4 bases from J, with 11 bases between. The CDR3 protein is CASSLWGAITGELFF. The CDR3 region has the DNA TGTGCCAGCAGCTTGTGGGGAGCGATCACCGGGGAGCTGTTTTTT.

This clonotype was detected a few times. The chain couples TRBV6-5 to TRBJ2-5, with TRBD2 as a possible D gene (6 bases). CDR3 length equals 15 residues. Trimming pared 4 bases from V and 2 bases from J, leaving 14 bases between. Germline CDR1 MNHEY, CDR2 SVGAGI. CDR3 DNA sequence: TGTGCCAGCAGTTCCCTCCAGACTAGTCAAGAGACCCAGTACTTC. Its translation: CASSSLQTSQETQYF.

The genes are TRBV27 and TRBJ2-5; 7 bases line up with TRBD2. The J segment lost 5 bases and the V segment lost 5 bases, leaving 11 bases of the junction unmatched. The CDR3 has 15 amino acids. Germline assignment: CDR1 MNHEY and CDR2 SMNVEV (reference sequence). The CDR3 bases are TGTGCCAGCAGTAAACTTCTAGCGGCCGGGGAGACCCAGTACTTC. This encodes CASSKLLAAGETQYF.

Here the CDR3 reads CASRGARQSNTGELFF. The CDR3 region has the DNA TGTGCCAGCAGGGGAGCCCGACAGTCGAACACCGGGGAGCTGTTTTTT. The chain joins TRBV2 to TRBJ2-2, with D possibly called TRBD1 or TRBD2 (5 bases each). The CDR3 sequence is 16 residues long. V lost 6 bases, J lost 0 bases, and 14 bases lay in between. Germline CDR1 reads SNHLY; CDR2 reads FYNNEI.

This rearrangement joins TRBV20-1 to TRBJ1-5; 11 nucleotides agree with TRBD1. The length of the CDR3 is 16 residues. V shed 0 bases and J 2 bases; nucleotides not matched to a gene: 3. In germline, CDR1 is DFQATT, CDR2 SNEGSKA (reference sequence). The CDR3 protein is CSARDGGQGGNQPQHF. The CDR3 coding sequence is TGCAGTGCTAGAGATGGGGGACAGGGGGGCAATCAGCCCCAGCATTTT.

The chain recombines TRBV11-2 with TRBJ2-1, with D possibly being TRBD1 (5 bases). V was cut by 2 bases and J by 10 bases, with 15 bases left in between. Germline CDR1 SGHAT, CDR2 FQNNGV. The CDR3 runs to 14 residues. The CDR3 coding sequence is TGTGCCAGCAGCTTACTCGGCAATGGGGCCGAGCAGTTCTTC. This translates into CASSLLGNGAEQFF.

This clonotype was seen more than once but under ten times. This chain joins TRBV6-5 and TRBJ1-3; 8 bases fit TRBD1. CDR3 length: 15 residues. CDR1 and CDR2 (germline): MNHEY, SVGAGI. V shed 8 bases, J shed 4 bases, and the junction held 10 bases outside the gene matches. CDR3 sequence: CASRRGPKEGNTIYF. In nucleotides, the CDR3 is TGTGCCAGCCGCAGGGGGCCTAAGGAGGGAAACACCATATATTTT.

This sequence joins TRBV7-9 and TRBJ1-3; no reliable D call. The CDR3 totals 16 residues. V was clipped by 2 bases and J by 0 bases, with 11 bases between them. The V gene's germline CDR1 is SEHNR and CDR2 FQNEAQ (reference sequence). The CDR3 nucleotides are TGTGCCAGCAGCTTATACGGCTTGTTCTCTGGAAACACCATATATTTT. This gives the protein CASSLYGLFSGNTIYF.

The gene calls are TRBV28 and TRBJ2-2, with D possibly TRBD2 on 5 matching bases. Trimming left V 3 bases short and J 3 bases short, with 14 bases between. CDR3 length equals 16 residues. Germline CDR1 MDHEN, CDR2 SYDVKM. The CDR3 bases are TGTGCCAGCAGTTTTGGAGGTGAACCCTACACCGGGGAGCTGTTTTTT. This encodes CASSFGGEPYTGELFF.

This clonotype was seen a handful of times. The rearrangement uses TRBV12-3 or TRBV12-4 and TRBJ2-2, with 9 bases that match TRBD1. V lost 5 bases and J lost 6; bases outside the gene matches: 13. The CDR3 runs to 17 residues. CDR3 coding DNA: TGTGCCAGCAGTCCCCACACAGGGGGCGCGGGTGCCGGGGAGCTGTTTTTT. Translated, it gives CASSPHTGGAGAGELFF.

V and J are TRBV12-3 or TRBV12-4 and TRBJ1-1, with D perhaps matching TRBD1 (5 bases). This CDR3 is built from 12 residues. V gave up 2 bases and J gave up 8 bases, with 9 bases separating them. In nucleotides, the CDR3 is TGTGCCAGCAGTTTAATTCGGGGCGAAGCTTTCTTT. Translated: CASSLIRGEAFF.

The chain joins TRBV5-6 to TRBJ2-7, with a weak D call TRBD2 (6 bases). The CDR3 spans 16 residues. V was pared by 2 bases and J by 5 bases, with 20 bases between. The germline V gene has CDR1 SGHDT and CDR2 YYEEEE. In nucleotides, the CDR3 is TGTGCCAGCAGCTTCTCCCCGACTAGTACTCAGAACGAGCAGTACTTC. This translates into CASSFSPTSTQNEQYF.

The CDR3 here is CASSAGLAGSTGELFF. DNA for the CDR3: TGTGCCAGCAGCGCCGGACTAGCGGGGTCCACCGGGGAGCTGTTTTTT. This chain links TRBV7-9 with TRBJ2-2; 12 bases map to TRBD2. The CDR3 has 16 residues. With 5 bases clipped from V and 4 bases from J, the junction kept 5 bases outside the gene matches. Germline V gene sequence: CDR1 SEHNR, CDR2 FQNEAQ (reference sequence).

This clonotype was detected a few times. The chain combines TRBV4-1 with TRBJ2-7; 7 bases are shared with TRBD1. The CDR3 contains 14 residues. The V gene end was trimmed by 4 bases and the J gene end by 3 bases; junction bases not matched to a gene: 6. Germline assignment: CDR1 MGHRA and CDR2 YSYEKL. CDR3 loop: CASSRLTGDYEQYF. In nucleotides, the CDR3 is TGCGCCAGCAGCCGCCTTACAGGGGACTACGAGCAGTACTTC.

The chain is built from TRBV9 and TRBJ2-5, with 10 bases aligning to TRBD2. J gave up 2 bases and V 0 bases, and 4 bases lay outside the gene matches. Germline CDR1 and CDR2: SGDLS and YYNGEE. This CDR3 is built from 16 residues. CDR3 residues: CASSVAQGLAQETQYF. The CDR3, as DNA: TGTGCCAGCAGCGTAGCCCAGGGACTAGCGCAAGAGACCCAGTACTTC.

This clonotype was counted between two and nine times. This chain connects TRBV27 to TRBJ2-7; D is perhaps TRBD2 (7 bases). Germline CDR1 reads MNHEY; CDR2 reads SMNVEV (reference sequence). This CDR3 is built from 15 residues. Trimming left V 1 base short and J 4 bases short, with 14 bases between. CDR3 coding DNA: TGTGCCAGCAGTTTATGGGGGGGCCCCCCTTACGAGCAGTACTTC. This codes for CASSLWGGPPYEQYF.

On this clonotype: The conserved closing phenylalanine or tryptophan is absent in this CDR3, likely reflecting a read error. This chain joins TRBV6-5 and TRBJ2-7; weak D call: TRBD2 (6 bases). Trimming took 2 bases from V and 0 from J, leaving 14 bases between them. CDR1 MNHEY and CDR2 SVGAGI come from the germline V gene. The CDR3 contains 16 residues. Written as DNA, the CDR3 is TGTGCCAGCAGTTACGAGTACGGGGGTGACTCCTACGAGCAGTACCTC. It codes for CASSYEYGGDSYEQYL.

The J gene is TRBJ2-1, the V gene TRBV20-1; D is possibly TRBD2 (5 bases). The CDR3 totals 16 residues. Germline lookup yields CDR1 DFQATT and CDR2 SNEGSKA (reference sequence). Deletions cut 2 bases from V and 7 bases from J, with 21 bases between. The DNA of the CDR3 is TGCAGTGCTAGACTATCCACGGGGTGGGAGTTGAATGAGCAGTTCTTC. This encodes CSARLSTGWELNEQFF.

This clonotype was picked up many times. The CDR3 reads CSVDQETQYF. As DNA, the CDR3 is TGCAGCGTGGACCAAGAGACCCAGTACTTC. The chain is built from TRBV29-1 and TRBJ2-5; D is unresolved. CDR1 and CDR2 from the germline V gene are SQVTM and ANQGSEA. Trimming removed 6 bases from V and 0 bases from J, with 2 bases in between. The CDR3 is 10 residues long.

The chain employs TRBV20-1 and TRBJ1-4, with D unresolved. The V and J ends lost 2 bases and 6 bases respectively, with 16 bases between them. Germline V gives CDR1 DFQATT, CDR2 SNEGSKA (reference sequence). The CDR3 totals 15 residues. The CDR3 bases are TGCAGTGCTAGATCCGACCAGGAGGCGGATGAAAAACTGTTTTTT. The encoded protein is CSARSDQEADEKLFF.

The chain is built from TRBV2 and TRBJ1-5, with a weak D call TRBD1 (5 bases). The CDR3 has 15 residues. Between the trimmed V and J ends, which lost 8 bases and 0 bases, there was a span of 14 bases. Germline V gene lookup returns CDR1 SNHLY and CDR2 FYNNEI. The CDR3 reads CASSLRDVSNQPQHF. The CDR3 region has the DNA TGTGCCAGCTCCCTCCGGGACGTTAGCAATCAGCCCCAGCATTTT. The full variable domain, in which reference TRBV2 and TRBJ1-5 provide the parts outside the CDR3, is EPEVTQTPSHQVTQMGQEVILRCVPISNHLYFYWYRQILGQKVEFLVSFYNNEISEKSEIFDDQFSVERPDGSNFTLKIRSTKLEDSAMYFCASSLRDVSNQPQHFGDGTRLSIL.

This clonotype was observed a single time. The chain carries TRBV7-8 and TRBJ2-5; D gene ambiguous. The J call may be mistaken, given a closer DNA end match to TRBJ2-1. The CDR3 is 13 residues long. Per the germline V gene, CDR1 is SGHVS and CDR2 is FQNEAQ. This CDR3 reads CASSPGVTDEQFF. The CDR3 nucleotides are TGTGCCAGCAGCCCCGGCGTGACGGATGAGCAGTTCTTC.

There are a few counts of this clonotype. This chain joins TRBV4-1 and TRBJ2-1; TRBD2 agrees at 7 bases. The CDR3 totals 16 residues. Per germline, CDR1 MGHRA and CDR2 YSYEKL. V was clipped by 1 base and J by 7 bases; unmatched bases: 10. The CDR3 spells CASSQVSLGGRNEQFF. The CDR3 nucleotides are TGCGCCAGCAGCCAAGTGTCGCTCGGGGGGAGGAATGAGCAGTTCTTC.

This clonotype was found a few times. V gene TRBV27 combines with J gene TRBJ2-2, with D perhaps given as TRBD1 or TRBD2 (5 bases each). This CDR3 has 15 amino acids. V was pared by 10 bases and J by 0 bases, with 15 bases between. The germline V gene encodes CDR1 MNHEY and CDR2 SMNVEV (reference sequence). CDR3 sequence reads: CAILEAGPNTGELFF. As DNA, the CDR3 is TGTGCCATTCTGGAGGCAGGGCCGAACACCGGGGAGCTGTTTTTT.

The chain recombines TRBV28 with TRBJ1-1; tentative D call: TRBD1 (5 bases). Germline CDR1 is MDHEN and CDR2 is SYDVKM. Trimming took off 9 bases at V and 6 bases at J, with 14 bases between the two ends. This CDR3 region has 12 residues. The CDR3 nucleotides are TGTGCCAGTTCTACAGGATTGCCTGAAGCTTTCTTT. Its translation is CASSTGLPEAFF.